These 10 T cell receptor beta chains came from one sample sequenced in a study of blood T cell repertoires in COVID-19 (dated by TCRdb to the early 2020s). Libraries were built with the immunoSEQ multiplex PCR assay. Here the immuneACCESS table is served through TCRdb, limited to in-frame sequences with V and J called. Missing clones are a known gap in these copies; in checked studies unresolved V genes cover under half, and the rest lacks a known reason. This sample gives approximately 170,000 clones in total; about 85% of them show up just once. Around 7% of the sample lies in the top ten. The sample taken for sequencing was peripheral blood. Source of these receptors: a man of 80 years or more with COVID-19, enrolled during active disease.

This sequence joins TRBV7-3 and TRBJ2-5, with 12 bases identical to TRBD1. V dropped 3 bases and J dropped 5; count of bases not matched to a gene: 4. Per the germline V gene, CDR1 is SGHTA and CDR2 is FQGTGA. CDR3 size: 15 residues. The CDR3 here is CASSLGQGAWETQYF. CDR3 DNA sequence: TGTGCCAGCAGCTTGGGACAGGGGGCTTGGGAGACCCAGTACTTC.

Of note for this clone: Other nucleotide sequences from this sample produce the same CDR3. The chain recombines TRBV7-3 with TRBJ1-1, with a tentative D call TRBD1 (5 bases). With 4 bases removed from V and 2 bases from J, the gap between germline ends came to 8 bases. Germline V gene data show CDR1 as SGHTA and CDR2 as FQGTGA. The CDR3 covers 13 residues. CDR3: CASSSQGNTEAFF. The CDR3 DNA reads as TGTGCCAGCAGCTCCCAGGGAAACACTGAAGCTTTCTTT. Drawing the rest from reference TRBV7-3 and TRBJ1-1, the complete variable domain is GAGVSQTPSNKVTEKGKYVELRCDPISGHTALYWYRQSLGQGPEFLIYFQGTGAADDSGLPNDRFFAVRPEGSVSTLKIQRTERGDSAVYLCASSSQGNTEAFFGQGTRLTVV.

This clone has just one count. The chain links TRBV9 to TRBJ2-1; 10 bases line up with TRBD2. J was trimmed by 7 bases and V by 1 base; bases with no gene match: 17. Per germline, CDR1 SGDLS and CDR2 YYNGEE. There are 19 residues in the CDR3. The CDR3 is CASSVSPPSPAGGANEQFF. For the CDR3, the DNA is TGTGCCAGCAGCGTAAGCCCCCCATCGCCAGCGGGGGGGGCAAATGAGCAGTTCTTC.

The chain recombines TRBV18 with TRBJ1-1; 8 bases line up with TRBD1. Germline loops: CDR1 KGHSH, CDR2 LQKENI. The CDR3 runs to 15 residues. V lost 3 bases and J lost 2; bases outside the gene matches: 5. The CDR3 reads CASSPRAGGNTEAFF. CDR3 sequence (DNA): TGTGCCAGCTCACCCAGGGCAGGGGGCAACACTGAAGCTTTCTTT.

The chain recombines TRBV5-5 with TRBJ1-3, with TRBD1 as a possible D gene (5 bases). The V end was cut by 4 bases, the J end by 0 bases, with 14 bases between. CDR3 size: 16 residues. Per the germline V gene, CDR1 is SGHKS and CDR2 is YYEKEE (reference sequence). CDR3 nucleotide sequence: TGTGCCAGCAGCCCCCTACAGGCGAGCTCTGGAAACACCATATATTTT. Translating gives CASSPLQASSGNTIYF.

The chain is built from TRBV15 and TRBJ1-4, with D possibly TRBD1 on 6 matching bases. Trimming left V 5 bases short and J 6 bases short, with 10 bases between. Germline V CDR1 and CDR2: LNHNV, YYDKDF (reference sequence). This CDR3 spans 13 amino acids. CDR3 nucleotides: TGTGCCACCAGCCAACAGGGAGATGAAAAACTGTTTTTT. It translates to CATSQQGDEKLFF.

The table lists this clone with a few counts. CDR3 in DNA: TGTGCCAGCAGTACTACTCAGGGGGTGACCGGGGAGCTGTTTTTT. This codes for CASSTTQGVTGELFF. The chain has TRBV5-4 and TRBJ2-2; the match to TRBD1 covers 7 bases. Germline trimming cut 5 bases from V and 5 bases from J; bases unmatched to any gene: 9. The CDR3 extends over 15 amino acids. Germline V gene data show CDR1 as SGHNT and CDR2 as YYREEE (reference sequence). Based on the CDR3 plus reference TRBV5-4 and TRBJ2-2, the full variable domain is ETGVTQSPTHLIKTRGQQVTLRCSSQSGHNTVSWYQQALGQGPQFIFQYYREEENGRGNFPPRFSGLQFPNYSSELNVNALELDDSALYLCASSTTQGVTGELFFGEGSRLTVL.

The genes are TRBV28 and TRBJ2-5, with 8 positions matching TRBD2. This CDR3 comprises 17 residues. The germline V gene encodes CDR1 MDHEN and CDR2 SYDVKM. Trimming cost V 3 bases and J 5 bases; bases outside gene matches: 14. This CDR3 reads CASSFWQLTGGPETQYF. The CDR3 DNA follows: TGTGCCAGCAGTTTCTGGCAACTAACGGGGGGGCCCGAGACCCAGTACTTC. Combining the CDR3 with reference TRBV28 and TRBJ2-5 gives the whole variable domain DVKVTQSSRYLVKRTGEKVFLECVQDMDHENMFWYRQDPGLGLRLIYFSYDVKMKEKGDIPEGYSVSREKKERFSLILESASTNQTSMYLCASSFWQLTGGPETQYFGPGTRLLVL.

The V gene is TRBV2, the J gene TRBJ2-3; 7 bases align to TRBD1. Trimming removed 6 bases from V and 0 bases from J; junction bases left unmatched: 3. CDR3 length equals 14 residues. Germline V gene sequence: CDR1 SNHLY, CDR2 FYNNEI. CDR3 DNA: TGTGCCAGCAGGGGGGACAGTAGCACAGATACGCAGTATTTT. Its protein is CASRGDSSTDTQYF.

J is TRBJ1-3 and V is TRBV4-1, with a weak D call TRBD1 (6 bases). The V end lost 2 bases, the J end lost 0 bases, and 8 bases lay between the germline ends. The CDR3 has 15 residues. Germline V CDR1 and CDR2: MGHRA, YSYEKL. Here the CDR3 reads CASSQRTVSGNTIYF. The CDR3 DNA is TGCGCCAGCAGCCAAAGGACAGTCTCTGGAAACACCATATATTTT.